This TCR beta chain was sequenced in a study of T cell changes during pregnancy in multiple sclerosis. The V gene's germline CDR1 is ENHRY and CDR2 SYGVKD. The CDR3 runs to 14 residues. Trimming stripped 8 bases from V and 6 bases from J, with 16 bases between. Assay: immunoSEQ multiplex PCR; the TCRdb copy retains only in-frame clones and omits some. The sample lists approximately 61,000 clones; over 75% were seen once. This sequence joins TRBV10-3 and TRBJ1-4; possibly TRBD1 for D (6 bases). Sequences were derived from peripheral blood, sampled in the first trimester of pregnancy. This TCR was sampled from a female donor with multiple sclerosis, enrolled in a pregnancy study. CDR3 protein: CAIGGNGGDEKLFF. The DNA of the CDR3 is TGTGCCATCGGGGGAAATGGGGGCGATGAAAAACTGTTTTTT.